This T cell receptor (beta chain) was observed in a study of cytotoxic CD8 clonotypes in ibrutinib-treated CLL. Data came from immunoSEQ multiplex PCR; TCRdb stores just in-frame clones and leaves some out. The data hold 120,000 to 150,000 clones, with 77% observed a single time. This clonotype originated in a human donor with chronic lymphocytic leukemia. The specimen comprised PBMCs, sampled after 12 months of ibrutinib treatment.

CDR3 protein: CASSVGGQGSYEQYF. CDR3 DNA sequence: TGTGCCAGCAGCGTAGGGGGACAGGGTTCCTACGAGCAGTACTTC. The chain combines TRBV9 with TRBJ2-7; the match to TRBD1 covers 9 bases. Germline lookup yields CDR1 SGDLS and CDR2 YYNGEE. The CDR3 has 15 residues. V was pared by 0 bases and J by 1 base, with 2 bases of the junction left unmatched. Looking up the rest from reference TRBV9 and TRBJ2-7 gives the full variable domain: DSGVTQTPKHLITATGQRVTLRCSPRSGDLSVYWYQQSLDQGLQFLIQYYNGEERAKGNILERFSAQQFPDLHSELNLSSLELGDSALYFCASSVGGQGSYEQYFGPGTRLTVT.